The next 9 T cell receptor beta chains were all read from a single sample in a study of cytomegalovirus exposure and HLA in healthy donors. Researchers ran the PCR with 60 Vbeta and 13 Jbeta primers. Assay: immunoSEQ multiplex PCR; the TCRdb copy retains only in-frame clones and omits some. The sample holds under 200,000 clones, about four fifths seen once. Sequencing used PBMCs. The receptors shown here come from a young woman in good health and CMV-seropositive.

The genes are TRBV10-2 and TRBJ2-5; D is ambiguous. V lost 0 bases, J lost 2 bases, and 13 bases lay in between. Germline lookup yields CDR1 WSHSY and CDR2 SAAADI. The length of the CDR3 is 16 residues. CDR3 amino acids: CASSESIVLQQETQYF. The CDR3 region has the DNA TGCGCCAGCAGTGAGTCGATTGTATTGCAGCAAGAGACCCAGTACTTC.

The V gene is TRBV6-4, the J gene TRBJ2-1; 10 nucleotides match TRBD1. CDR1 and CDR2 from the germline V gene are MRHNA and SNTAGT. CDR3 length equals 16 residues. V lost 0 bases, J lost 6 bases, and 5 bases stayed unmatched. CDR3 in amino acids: CASSDSTGGRANEQFF. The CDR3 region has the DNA TGTGCCAGCAGTGACTCGACAGGGGGCAGGGCCAATGAGCAGTTCTTC.

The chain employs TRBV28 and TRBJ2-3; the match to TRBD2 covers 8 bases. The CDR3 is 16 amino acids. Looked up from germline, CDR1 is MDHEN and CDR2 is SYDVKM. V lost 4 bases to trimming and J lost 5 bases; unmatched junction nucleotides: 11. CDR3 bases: TGTGCCAGCAGTTCCCAATCAGCGGGAGCTAAAGATACGCAGTATTTT. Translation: CASSSQSAGAKDTQYF. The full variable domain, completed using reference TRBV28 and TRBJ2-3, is DVKVTQSSRYLVKRTGEKVFLECVQDMDHENMFWYRQDPGLGLRLIYFSYDVKMKEKGDIPEGYSVSREKKERFSLILESASTNQTSMYLCASSSQSAGAKDTQYFGPGTRLTVL.

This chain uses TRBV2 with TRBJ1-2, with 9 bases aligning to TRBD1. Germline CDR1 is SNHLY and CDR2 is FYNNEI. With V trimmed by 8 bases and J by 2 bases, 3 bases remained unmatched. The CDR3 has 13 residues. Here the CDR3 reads CASGDRENYGYTF. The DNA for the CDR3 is TGTGCCAGCGGGGACAGGGAGAACTATGGCTACACCTTC.

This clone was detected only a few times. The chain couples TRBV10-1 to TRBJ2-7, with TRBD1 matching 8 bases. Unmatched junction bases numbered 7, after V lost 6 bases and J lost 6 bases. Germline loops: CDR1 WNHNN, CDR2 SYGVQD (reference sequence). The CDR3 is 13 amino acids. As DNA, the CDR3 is TGCGCCAGCAGGGGGACAGGCGGAGGCGAGCAGTACTTC. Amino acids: CASRGTGGGEQYF.

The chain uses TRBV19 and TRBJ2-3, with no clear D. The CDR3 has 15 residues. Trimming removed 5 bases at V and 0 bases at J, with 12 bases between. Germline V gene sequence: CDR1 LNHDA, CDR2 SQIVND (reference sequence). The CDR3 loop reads CASSPPGLSTDTQYF. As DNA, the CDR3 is TGTGCCAGTAGTCCCCCCGGGTTAAGCACAGATACGCAGTATTTT. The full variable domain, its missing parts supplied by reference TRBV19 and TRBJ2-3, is DGGITQSPKYLFRKEGQNVTLSCEQNLNHDAMYWYRQDPGQGLRLIYYSQIVNDFQKGDIAEGYSVSREKKESFPLTVTSAQKNPTAFYLCASSPPGLSTDTQYFGPGTRLTVL.

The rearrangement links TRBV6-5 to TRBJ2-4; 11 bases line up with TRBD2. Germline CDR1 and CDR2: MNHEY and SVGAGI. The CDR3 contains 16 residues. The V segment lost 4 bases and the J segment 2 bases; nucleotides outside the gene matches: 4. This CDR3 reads CASSSGLAGSKNIQYF. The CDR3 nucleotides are TGTGCCAGCAGTTCAGGACTAGCGGGTTCCAAAAACATTCAGTACTTC.

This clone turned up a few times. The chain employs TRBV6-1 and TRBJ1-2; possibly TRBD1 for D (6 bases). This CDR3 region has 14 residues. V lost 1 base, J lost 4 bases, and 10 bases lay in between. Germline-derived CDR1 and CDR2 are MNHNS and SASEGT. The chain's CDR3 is CASSEGQAVYGYTF. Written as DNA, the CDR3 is TGTGCCAGCAGTGAAGGACAGGCAGTCTATGGCTACACCTTC.

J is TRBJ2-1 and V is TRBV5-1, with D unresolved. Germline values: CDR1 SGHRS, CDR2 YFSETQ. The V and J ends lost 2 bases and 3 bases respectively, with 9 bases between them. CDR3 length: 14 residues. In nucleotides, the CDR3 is TGCGCCAGCAGCTTTTTCCAGGACTACAATGAGCAGTTCTTC. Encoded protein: CASSFFQDYNEQFF.